There are a few counts of the clone carrying this T cell receptor beta chain. This table comes from immunoSEQ multiplex PCR, and its TCRdb copy is limited to in-frame clones, with some not included. Among 100,000 to 150,000 clones, 85% to 95% were seen once, and the ten largest hold roughly 8.6%. The entry originates in a study of control samples from healthy donors and cancer patients. Looked up from germline, CDR1 is SEHNR and CDR2 is FQNEAQ (reference sequence). Trimming at V came to 1 base and at J to 5 bases, leaving 1 base not matched to a gene. The CDR3 totals 15 residues. This receptor was identified in a man between 18 and 29 years old in good health. V usage is TRBV7-9 and J usage is TRBJ1-6; 8 bases are shared with TRBD1. Sequenced material: blood. The CDR3 region is CASSLDRGNNSPLHF. The CDR3 DNA sequence: TGTGCCAGCAGCTTAGACAGGGGGAATAATTCACCCCTCCACTTT.